Listed below are T cell receptor beta chains from one sample, sequenced in a study of blood T cells in healthy people across ages. MiXCR was run by TCRdb on the 5' RACE reads, yielding one entry per CDR3 protein. The sample carries fewer than 1.5 million distinct CDR3 sequences, 42% recorded once. Material: blood. Every receptor here comes from a woman between 18 and 29 years old in good health. Both conserved end residues are part of each CDR3. D genes are given only for firm matches. Size values are once, few and many counts, or a class for expanded clones, and some rows have none.

-	TRBV10-3	TRBJ2-7	-	CATQQGLNEQYF	TGTGCCACTCAACAGGGTCTGAACGAGCAGTACTTC
TRBD1	TRBV20-1	TRBJ1-1	few	CSAQQGATEAFF	TGCAGTGCTCAACAGGGGGCCACTGAAGCTTTCTTT
TRBD2	TRBV20-1	TRBJ2-3	-	CSASGTSGADTQYF	TGCAGTGCTAGTGGGACTAGCGGGGCAGATACGCAGTATTTT
-	TRBV7-2	TRBJ2-3	many	CASRLGGSTDTQYF	TGTGCCAGTCGACTAGGGGGATCGACAGATACGCAGTATTTT
TRBD1	TRBV6-5	TRBJ1-2	-	CASSYGPGGQDGYTF	TGTGCCAGCAGTTACGGACCTGGCGGACAGGATGGCTACACCTTC
-	TRBV30	TRBJ1-2	-	CAWSSKGTNYGYTF	TGTGCCTGGAGTAGTAAAGGCACTAACTATGGCTACACCTTC
-	TRBV20-1	TRBJ1-2	many	CSAETTNYGYTF	TGCAGTGCTGAGACAACTAACTATGGCTACACCTTC
TRBD2	TRBV6-5	TRBJ2-7	-	CASSWEGSGYEQYF	TGTGCCAGCAGTTGGGAGGGGTCAGGCTACGAGCAGTACTTC
-	TRBV4-2	TRBJ1-5	-	CASSPSMTVAGQPQHF	TGTGCCAGCAGCCCCTCTATGACGGTGGCGGGTCAGCCCCAGCATTTT
TRBD2	TRBV20-1	TRBJ2-3	few	CSAKGTSGFTDTQYF	TGCAGTGCTAAAGGGACTAGCGGTTTCACAGATACGCAGTATTTT
TRBD2	TRBV15	TRBJ2-2	-	CATLGEGTGELFF	TGTGCCACCTTGGGGGAGGGTACCGGGGAGCTGTTTTTT
TRBD1	TRBV28	TRBJ2-5	-	CASSSGGQGGETQYF	TGTGCCAGCAGTTCGGGGGGACAGGGAGGAGAGACCCAGTACTTC
-	TRBV14	TRBJ1-2	-	CASSQSNSMYYGYTF	TGTGCCAGCAGCCAAAGTAATAGCATGTACTATGGCTACACCTTC
-	TRBV10-3	TRBJ2-5	-	CAISALGGGQETQYF	TGTGCCATCAGTGCCTTGGGTGGGGGGCAAGAGACCCAGTACTTC
TRBD2	TRBV20-1	TRBJ2-3	-	CSASQAGSKADTQYF	TGCAGTGCTAGCCAAGCGGGGTCTAAGGCAGATACGCAGTATTTT
-	TRBV29-1	TRBJ2-5	-	CSVEDTSQETQYF	TGCAGCGTTGAAGACACTAGCCAAGAGACCCAGTACTTC
-	TRBV7-9	TRBJ2-1	-	CASRGLAPNEQFF	TGTGCCAGCAGGGGGTTGGCCCCCAATGAGCAGTTCTTC
-	TRBV28	TRBJ2-7	-	CASSSQGIGSYEQYF	TGTGCCAGCAGTTCTCAGGGGATTGGCTCCTACGAGCAGTACTTC
-	TRBV5-5	TRBJ1-1	few	CASTLGGLTEAFF	TGTGCCAGCACCCTAGGGGGGTTAACTGAAGCTTTCTTT
-	TRBV15	TRBJ1-2	few	CATSRDFEGDGYTF	TGTGCCACCAGCAGAGATTTTGAGGGAGATGGCTACACCTTC
TRBD1	TRBV4-1	TRBJ1-5	few	CASSQGQGAGQPQHF	TGCGCCAGCAGCCAGGGACAGGGGGCTGGCCAGCCCCAGCATTTT
TRBD2	TRBV6-5	TRBJ2-1	-	CASSYGLAGGLRNNEQFF	TGTGCCAGCAGTTACGGACTAGCGGGAGGGCTCCGAAACAATGAGCAGTTCTTC
-	TRBV11-2	TRBJ2-7	many	CASSPQAGTDVKQYF	TGTGCCAGCAGCCCCCAAGCCGGGACGGATGTAAAGCAGTACTTC
TRBD1	TRBV6-1	TRBJ2-1	few	CASSVTTGGVQFF	TGTGCCAGCAGTGTTACTACAGGGGGTGTTCAGTTCTTC
TRBD1	TRBV12-3/TRBV12-4	TRBJ1-2	-	CASSFGQGGNYGYTF	TGTGCCAGCAGTTTCGGGCAGGGGGGGAACTATGGCTACACCTTC
TRBD1	TRBV6-1	TRBJ2-5	-	CASRQQPGQRQKYQETQYF	TGTGCCAGCAGACAACAGCCGGGACAGCGACAGAAGTACCAAGAGACCCAGTACTTC
TRBD2	TRBV9	TRBJ2-3	few	CASSVAVFSGSEDTQYF	TGTGCCAGCAGCGTAGCGGTGTTTAGCGGGAGTGAAGATACGCAGTATTTT
-	TRBV5-1	TRBJ2-7	-	CASSPVYGEQYF	TGCGCCAGCAGCCCGGTATACGGCGAGCAGTACTTC
-	TRBV4-2	TRBJ2-5	few	CASSQATGLAFPRETQYF	TGTGCCAGCAGCCAAGCCACAGGGTTGGCCTTTCCTCGAGAGACCCAGTACTTC
-	TRBV7-2	TRBJ2-7	few	CASSALATTYNEQYF	TGTGCCAGCAGCGCCTTAGCGACTACCTACAATGAGCAGTACTTC
-	TRBV6-1	TRBJ2-1	-	CASSEPPGGSYNEQFF	TGTGCCAGCAGTGAGCCCCCGGGTGGCTCCTACAATGAGCAGTTCTTC
TRBD1	TRBV7-9	TRBJ2-5	-	CASSPPTGGILETQYF	TGTGCCAGCAGCCCACCGACAGGGGGCATTTTAGAGACCCAGTACTTC
-	TRBV4-1	TRBJ1-1	few	CASSPARGDTEAFF	TGCGCCAGCAGCCCCGCGCGGGGTGACACTGAAGCTTTCTTT
-	TRBV29-1	TRBJ2-2	once	CSVSSGSNTGELFF	TGCAGCGTTTCCTCCGGGTCTAACACCGGGGAGCTGTTTTTT
-	TRBV10-3	TRBJ1-1	few	CATRDFGDTEAFF	TGTGCCACCCGGGACTTCGGAGACACTGAAGCTTTCTTT